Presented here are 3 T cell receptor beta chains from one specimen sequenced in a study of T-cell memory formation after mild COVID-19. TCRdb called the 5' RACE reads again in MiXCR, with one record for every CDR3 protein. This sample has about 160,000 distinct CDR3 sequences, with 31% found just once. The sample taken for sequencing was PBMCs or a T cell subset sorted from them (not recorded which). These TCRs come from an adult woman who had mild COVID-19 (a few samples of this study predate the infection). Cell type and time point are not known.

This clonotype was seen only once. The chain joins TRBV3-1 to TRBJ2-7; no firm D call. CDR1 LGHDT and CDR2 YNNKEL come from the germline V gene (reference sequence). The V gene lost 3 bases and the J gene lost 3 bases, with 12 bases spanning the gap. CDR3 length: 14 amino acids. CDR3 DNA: TGTGCCAGCAGCCACGACCTGGTGGGCTACGAGCAGTACTTC. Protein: CASSHDLVGYEQYF.

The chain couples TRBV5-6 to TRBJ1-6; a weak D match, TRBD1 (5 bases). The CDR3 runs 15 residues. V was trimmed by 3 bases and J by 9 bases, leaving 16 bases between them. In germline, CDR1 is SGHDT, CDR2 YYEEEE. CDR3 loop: CASSSGLRGSSPLHF. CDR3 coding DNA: TGTGCCAGCAGCTCGGGACTTCGAGGAAGTTCACCCCTCCACTTT.

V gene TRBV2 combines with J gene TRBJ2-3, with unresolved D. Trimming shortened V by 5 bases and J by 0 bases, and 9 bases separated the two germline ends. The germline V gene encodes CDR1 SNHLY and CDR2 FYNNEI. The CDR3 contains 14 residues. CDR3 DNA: TGTGCCAGCAGTCAACCACCCAGCACAGATACGCAGTATTTT. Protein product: CASSQPPSTDTQYF.